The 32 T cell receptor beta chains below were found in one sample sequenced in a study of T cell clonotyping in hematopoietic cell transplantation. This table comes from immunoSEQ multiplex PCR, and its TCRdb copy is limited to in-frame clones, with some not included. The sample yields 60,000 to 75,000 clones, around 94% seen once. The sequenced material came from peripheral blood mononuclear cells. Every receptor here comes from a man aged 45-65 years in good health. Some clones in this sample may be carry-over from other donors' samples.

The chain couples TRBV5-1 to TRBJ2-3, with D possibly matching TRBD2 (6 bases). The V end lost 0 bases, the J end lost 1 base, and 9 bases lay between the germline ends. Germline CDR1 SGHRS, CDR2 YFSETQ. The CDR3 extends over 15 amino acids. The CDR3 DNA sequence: TGCGCCAGCAGCTTGGGGGACTCTCGCACAGATACGCAGTATTTT. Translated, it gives CASSLGDSRTDTQYF.

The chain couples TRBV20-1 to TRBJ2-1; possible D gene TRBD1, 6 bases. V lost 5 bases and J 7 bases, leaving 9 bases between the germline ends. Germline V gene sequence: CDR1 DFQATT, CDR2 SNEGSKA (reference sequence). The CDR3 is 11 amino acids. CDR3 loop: CSAEGVNEQFF. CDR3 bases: TGCAGTGCTGAGGGGGTGAATGAGCAGTTCTTC.

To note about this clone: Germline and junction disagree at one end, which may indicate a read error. CDR3 in amino acids: CASSQGTYNTEAFF. CDR3 in DNA: TGCGCCAGCAGTCAAGGGACCTATAACACTGAAGCTTTCTTT. The chain recombines TRBV4-1 with TRBJ1-1; a weak D match, TRBD1 (5 bases). The CDR3 is 14 amino acids. Germline CDR1 MGHRA, CDR2 YSYEKL.

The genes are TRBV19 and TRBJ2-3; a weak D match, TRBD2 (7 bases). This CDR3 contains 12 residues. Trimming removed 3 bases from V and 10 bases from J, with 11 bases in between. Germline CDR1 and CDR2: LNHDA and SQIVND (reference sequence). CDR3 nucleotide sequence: TGTGCCAGTAGTATGGGAGGGGGGGCGCAGTATTTT. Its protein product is CASSMGGGAQYF. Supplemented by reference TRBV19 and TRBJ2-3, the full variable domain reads DGGITQSPKYLFRKEGQNVTLSCEQNLNHDAMYWYRQDPGQGLRLIYYSQIVNDFQKGDIAEGYSVSREKKESFPLTVTSAQKNPTAFYLCASSMGGGAQYFGPGTRLTVL.

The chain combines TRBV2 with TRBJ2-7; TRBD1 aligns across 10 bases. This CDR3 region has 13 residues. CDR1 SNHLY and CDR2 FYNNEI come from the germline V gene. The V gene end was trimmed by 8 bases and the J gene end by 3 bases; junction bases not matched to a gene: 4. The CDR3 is CASQGQGNYEQYF. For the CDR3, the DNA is TGTGCCAGCCAGGGACAGGGGAACTACGAGCAGTACTTC.

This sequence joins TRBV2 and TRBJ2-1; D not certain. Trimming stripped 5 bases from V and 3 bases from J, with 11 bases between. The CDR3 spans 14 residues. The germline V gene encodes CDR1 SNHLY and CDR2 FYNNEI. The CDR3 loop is CASSIFSGYNEQFF. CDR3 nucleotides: TGTGCCAGCAGTATCTTTTCGGGCTACAATGAGCAGTTCTTC.

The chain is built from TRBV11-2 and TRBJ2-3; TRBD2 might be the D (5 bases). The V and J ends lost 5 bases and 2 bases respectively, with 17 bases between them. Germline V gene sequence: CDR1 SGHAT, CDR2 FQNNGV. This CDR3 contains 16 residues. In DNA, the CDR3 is TGTGCCAGCAGCCCCGCGGGCCTCAGCTCCACAGATACGCAGTATTTT. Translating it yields CASSPAGLSSTDTQYF.

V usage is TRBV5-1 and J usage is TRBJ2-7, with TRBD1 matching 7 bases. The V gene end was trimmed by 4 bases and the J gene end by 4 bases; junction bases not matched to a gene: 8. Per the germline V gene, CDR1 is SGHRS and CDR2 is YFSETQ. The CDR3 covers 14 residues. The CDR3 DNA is TGCGCCAGCAGCGAGCAGGGACAGATGTACGAGCAGTACTTC. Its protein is CASSEQGQMYEQYF.

The CDR3 DNA reads as TGTGCCAGCTCATCAGCTCTGTACGAGCAGTACTTC. It specifies CASSSALYEQYF. This chain joins TRBV18 and TRBJ2-7; D ambiguous. Germline assignment: CDR1 KGHSH and CDR2 LQKENI. CDR3 length: 12 amino acids. V was cut by 5 bases and J by 4 bases, with 9 bases left in between.

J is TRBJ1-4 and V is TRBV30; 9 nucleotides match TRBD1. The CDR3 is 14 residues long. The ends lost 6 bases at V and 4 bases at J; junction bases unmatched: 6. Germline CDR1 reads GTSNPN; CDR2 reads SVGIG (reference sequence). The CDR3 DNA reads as TGTGCCTGTAAAACGGGACAGGGTAATGAAAAACTGTTTTTT. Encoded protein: CACKTGQGNEKLFF.

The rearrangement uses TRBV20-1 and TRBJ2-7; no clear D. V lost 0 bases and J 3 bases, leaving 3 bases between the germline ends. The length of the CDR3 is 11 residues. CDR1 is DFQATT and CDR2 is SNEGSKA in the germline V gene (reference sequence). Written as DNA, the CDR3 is TGCAGTGCTAGAGAAATCTACGAGCAGTACTTC. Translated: CSAREIYEQYF.

The CDR3 protein is CASSFRGAGYTF. The CDR3 DNA is TGTGCCAGCAGTTTCAGGGGGGCTGGCTACACCTTC. V gene TRBV6-5 combines with J gene TRBJ1-2; TRBD1 aligns across 7 bases. Germline trimming cut 4 bases from V and 7 bases from J; bases unmatched to any gene: 3. CDR3 length equals 12 residues. Germline V gene lookup returns CDR1 MNHEY and CDR2 SVGAGI.

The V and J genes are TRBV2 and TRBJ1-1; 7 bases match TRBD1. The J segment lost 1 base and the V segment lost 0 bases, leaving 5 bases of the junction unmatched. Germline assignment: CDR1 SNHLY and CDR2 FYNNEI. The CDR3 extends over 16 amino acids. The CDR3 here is CASSEAKGTANTEAFF. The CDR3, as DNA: TGTGCCAGCAGTGAAGCTAAAGGGACAGCGAACACTGAAGCTTTCTTT.

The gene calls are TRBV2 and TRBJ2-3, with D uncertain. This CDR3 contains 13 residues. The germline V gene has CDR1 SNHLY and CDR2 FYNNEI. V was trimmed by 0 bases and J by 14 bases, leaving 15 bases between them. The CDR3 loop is CASSEALPVLWYF. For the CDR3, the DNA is TGTGCCAGCAGTGAAGCGCTTCCAGTCCTCTGGTATTTT.

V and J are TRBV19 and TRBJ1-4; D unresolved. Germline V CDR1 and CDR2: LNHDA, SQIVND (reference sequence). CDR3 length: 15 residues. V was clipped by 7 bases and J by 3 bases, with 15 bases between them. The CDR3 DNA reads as TGTGCCAGTACTACCCTCCACACAGCTAATGAAAAACTGTTTTTT. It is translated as CASTTLHTANEKLFF.

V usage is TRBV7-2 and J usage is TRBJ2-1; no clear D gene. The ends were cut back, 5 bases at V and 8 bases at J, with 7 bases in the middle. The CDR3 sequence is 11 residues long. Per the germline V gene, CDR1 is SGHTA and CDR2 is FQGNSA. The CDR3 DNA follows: TGTGCCAGCAGCACCAGGTATGAGCAGTTCTTC. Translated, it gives CASSTRYEQFF.

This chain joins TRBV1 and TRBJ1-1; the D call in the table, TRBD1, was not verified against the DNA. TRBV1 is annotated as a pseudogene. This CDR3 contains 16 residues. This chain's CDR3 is CTSSQPGQGANTEAFF. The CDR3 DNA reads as TGCACCAGCAGCCAACCTGGACAGGGGGCGAACACTGAAGCTTTCTTT.

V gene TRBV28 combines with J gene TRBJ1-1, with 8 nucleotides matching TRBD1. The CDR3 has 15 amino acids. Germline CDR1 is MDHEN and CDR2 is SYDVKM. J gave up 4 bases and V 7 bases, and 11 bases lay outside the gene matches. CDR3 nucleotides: TGTGCCAGCACCTTCTTAGGACAGGGCGGCACTGAAGCTTTCTTT. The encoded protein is CASTFLGQGGTEAFF.

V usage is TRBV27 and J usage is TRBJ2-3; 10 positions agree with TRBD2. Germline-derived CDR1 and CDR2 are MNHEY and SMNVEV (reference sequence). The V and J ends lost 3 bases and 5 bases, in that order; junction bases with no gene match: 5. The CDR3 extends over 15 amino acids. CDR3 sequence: CASSFLAGVGDTQYF. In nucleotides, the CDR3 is TGTGCCAGCAGTTTTCTAGCGGGAGTTGGAGATACGCAGTATTTT.

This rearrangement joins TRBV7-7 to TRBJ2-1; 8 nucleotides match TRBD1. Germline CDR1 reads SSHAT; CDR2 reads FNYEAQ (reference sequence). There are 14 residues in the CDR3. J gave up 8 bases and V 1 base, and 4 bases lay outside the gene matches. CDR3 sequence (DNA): TGTGCCAGCAGCTTAGAGGACAGGGTCCATGAGCAGTTCTTC. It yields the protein CASSLEDRVHEQFF.

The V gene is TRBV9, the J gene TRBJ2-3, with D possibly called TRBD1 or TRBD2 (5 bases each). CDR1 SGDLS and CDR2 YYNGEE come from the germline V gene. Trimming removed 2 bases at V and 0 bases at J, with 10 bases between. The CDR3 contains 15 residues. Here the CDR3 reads CASSVLGTSTDTQYF. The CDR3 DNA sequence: TGTGCCAGCAGCGTTTTAGGGACCAGCACAGATACGCAGTATTTT.

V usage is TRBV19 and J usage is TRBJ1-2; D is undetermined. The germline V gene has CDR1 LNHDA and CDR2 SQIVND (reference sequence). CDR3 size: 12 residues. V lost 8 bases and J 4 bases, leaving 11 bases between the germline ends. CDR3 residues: CASEQPPYGYTF. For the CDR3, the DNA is TGTGCCAGTGAACAGCCGCCCTATGGCTACACCTTC.

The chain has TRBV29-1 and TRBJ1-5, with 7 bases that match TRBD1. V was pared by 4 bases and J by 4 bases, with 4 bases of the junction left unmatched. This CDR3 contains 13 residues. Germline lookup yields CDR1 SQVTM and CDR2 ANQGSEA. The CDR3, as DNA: TGCAGCGTTGCAGGGGGAGGAAATCAGCCCCAGCATTTT. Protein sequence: CSVAGGGNQPQHF.

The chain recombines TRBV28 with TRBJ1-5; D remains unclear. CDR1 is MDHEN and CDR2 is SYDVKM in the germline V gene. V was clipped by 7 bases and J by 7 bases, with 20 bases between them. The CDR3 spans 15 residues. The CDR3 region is CASTPQVGREQPQHF. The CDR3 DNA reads TGTGCCAGCACCCCTCAGGTAGGGAGAGAACAGCCCCAGCATTTT. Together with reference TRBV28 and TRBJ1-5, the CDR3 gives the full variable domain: DVKVTQSSRYLVKRTGEKVFLECVQDMDHENMFWYRQDPGLGLRLIYFSYDVKMKEKGDIPEGYSVSREKKERFSLILESASTNQTSMYLCASTPQVGREQPQHFGDGTRLSIL.

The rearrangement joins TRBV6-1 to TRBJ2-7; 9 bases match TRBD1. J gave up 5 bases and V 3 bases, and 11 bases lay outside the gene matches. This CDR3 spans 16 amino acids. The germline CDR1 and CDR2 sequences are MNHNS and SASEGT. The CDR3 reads CASSDMTGGNLDEQYF. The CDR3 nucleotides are TGTGCCAGCAGTGATATGACAGGGGGTAATTTGGACGAGCAGTACTTC.

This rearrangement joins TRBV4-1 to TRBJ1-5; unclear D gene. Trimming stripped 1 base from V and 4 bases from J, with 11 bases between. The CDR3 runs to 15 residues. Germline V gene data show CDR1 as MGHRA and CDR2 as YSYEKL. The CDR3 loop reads CASSQAVLANQPQHF. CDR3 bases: TGCGCCAGCAGCCAAGCGGTCCTGGCTAATCAGCCCCAGCATTTT.

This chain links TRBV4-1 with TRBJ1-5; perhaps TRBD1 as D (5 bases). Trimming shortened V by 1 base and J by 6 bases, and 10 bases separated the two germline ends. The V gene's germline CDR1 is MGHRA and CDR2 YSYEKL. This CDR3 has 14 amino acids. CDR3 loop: CASSQVQGPQPQHF. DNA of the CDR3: TGCGCCAGCAGCCAAGTTCAGGGTCCTCAGCCCCAGCATTTT.

Here the CDR3 reads CSVAAAQDQPQHF. DNA for the CDR3: TGCAGCGTTGCGGCGGCTCAAGATCAGCCCCAGCATTTT. This sequence joins TRBV29-1 and TRBJ1-5; no reliable D call. The CDR3 is 13 residues long. In germline, CDR1 is SQVTM, CDR2 ANQGSEA. Trimming shortened V by 4 bases and J by 5 bases, and 12 bases separated the two germline ends. Using reference TRBV29-1 and TRBJ1-5 for the parts outside the CDR3, the full variable domain is SAVISQKPSRDICQRGTSLTIQCQVDSQVTMMFWYRQQPGQSLTLIATANQGSEATYESGFVIDKFPISRPNLTFSTLTVSNMSPEDSSIYLCSVAAAQDQPQHFGDGTRLSIL.

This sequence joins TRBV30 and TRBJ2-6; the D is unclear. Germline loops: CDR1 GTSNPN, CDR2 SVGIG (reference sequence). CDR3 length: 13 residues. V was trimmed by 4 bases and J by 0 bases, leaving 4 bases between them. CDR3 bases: TGTGCCTGGAAGGCCTCTGGGGCCAACGTCCTGACTTTC. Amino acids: CAWKASGANVLTF.

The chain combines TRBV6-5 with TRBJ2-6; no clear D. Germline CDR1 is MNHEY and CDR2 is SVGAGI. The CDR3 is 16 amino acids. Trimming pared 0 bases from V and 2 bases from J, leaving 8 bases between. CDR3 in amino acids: CASSYSIHPGANVLTF. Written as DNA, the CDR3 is TGTGCCAGCAGTTACTCGATCCACCCTGGGGCCAACGTCCTGACTTTC.

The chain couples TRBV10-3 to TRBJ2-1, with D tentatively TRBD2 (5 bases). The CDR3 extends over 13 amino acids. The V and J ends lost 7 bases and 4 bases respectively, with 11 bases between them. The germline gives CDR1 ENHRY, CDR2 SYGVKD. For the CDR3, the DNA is TGTGCCATCACTGGGAGCGGATACAATGAGCAGTTCTTC. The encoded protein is CAITGSGYNEQFF.

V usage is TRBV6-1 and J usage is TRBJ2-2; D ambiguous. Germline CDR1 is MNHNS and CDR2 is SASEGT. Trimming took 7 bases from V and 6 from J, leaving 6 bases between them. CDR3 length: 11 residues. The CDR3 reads CASNLAGELFF. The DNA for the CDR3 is TGTGCCAGCAACCTTGCCGGGGAGCTGTTTTTT.